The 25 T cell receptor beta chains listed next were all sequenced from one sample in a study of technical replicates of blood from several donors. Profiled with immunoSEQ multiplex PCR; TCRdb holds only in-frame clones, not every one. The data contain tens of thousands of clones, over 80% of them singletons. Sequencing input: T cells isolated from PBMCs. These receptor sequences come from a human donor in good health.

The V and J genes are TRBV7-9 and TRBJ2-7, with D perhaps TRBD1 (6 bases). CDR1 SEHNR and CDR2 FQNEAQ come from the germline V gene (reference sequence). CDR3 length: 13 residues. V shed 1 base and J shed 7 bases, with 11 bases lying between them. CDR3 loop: CASSLGQGHEQYF. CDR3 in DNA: TGTGCCAGCAGCTTAGGGCAGGGGCATGAGCAGTACTTC.

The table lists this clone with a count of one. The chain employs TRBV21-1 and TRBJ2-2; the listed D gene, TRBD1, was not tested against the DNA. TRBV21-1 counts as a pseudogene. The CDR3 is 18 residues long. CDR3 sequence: CASTGTGAPSMNTGELFF. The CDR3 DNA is TGTGCCAGCACCGGGACAGGGGCTCCATCTATGAACACCGGGGAGCTGTTTTTT.

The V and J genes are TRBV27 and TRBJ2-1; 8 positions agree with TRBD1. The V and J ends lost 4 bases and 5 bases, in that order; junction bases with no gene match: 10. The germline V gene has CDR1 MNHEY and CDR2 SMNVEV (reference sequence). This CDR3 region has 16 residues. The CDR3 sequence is CASSYQGAIKDNEQFF. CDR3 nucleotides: TGTGCCAGCAGTTATCAGGGGGCGATTAAGGACAATGAGCAGTTCTTC.

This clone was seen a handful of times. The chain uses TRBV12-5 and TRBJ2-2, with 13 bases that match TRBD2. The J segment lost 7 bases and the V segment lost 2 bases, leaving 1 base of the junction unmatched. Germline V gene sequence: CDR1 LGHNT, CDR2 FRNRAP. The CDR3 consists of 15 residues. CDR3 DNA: TGTGCTAGTGGTTTGACTAGCGGGAGGGGCGGGGAGCTGTTTTTT. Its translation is CASGLTSGRGGELFF.

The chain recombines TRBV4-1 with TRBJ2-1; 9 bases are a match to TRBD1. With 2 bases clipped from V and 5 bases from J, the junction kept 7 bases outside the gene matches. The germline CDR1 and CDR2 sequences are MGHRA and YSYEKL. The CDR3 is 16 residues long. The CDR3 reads CASSQYVRTGDNEQFF. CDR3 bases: TGCGCCAGCAGCCAATATGTGCGGACAGGGGACAATGAGCAGTTCTTC.

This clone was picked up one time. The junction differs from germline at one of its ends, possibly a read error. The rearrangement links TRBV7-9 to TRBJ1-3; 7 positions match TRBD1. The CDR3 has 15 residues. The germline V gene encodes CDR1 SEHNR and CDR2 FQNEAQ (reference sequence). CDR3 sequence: CASSLTDRVGHTIYF. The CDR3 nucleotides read TGTGCCAGCAGCTTAACCGACAGGGTTGGACACACCATATATTTT. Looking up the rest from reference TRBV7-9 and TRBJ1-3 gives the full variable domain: DTGVSQNPRHKITKRGQNVTFRCDPISEHNRLYWYRQTLGQGPEFLTYFQNEAQLEKSRLLSDRFSAERPKGSFSTLEIQRTEQGDSAMYLCASSLTDRVGHTIYFGEGSWLTVV.

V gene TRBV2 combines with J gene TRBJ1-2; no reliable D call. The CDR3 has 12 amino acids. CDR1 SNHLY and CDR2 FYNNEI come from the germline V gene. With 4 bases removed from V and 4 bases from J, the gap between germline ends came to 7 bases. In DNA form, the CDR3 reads TGTGCCAGCAGTGGCGAACTCTATGGCTACACCTTC. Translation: CASSGELYGYTF.

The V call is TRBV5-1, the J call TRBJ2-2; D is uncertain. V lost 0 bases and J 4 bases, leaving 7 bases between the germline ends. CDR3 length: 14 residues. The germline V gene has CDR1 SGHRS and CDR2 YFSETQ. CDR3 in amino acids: CASSLARSTGELFF. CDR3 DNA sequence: TGCGCCAGCAGCTTGGCCAGAAGCACCGGGGAGCTGTTTTTT.

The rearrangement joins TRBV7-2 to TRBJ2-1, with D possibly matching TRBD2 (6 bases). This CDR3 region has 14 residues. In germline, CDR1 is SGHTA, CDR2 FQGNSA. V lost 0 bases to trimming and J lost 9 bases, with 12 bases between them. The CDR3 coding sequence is TGTGCCAGCAGCTTAGCGGGAGGCCAGGTTGAGCAGTTCTTC. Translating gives CASSLAGGQVEQFF.

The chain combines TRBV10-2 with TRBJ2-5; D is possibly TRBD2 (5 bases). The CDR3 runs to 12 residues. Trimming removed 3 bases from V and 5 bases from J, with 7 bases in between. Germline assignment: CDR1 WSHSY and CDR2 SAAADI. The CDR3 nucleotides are TGCGCCAGCAGTGAACAGCGGGAGACCCAGTACTTC. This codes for CASSEQRETQYF.

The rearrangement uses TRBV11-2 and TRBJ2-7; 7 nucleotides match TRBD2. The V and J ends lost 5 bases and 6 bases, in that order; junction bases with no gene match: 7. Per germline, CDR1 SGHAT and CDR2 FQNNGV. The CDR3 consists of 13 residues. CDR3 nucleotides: TGTGCCAGCAGCCTCCCGGCGGGAGTCGAGCAGTACTTC. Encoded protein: CASSLPAGVEQYF.

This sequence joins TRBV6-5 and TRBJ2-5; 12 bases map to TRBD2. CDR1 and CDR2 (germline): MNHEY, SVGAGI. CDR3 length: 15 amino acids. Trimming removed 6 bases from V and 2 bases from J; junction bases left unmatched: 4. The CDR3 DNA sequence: TGTGCCAGCAGGGGCCTAGCGGGAGGGCAAGAGACCCAGTACTTC. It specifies CASRGLAGGQETQYF.

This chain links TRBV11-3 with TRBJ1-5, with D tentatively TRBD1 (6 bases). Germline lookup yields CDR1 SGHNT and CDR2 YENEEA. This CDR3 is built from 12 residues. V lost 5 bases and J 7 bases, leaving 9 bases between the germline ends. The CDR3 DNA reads TGTGCCAGCAGCACAGGGAAACAGCCCCAGCATTTT. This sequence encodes CASSTGKQPQHF.

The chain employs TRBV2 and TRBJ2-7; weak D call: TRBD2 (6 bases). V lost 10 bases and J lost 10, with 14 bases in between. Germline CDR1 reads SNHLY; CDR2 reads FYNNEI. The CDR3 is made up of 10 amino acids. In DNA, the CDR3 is TGTGCCACCTCCGCGGGGATCCAGTACTTC. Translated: CATSAGIQYF. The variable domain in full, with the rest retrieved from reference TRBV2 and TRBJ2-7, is EPEVTQTPSHQVTQMGQEVILRCVPISNHLYFYWYRQILGQKVEFLVSFYNNEISEKSEIFDDQFSVERPDGSNFTLKIRSTKLEDSAMYFCATSAGIQYFGPGTRLTVT.

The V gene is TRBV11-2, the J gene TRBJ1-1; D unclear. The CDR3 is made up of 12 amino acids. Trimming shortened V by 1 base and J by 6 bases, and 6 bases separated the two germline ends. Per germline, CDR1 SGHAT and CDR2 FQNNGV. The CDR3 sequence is CASSLVQPEAFF. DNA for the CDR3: TGTGCCAGCAGCTTAGTACAACCTGAAGCTTTCTTT.

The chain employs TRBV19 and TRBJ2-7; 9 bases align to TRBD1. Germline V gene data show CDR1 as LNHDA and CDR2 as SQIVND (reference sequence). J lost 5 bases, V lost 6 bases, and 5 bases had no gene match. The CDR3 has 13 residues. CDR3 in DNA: TGTGCCAGTAGGAAACAGGGGGCCCACGAGCAGTACTTC. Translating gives CASRKQGAHEQYF.

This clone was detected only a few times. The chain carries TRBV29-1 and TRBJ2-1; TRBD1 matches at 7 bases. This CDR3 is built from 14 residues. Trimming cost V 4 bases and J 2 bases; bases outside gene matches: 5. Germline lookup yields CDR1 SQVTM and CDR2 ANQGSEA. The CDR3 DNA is TGCAGCGTTGCAAGAGGGGGCCCCTACAATGAGCAGTTCTTC. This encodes CSVARGGPYNEQFF.

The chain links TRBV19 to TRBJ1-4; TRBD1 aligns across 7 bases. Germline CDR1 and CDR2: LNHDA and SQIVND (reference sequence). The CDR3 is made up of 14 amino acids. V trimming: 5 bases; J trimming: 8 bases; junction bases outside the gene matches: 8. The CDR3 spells CASSQTGTEEKLFF. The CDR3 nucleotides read TGTGCCAGTAGTCAGACAGGGACGGAGGAAAAACTGTTTTTT.

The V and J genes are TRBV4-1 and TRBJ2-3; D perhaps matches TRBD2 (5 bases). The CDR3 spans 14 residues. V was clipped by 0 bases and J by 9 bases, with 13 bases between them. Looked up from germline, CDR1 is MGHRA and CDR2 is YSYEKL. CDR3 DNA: TGCGCCAGCAGCCAAGAACGGGTAGCGCAGACGCAGTATTTT. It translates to CASSQERVAQTQYF.

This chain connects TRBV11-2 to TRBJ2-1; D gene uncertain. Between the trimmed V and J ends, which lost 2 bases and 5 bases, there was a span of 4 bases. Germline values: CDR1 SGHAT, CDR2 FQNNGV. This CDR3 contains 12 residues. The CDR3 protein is CASSLSHNEQFF. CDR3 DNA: TGTGCCAGCAGCTTATCTCACAATGAGCAGTTCTTC.

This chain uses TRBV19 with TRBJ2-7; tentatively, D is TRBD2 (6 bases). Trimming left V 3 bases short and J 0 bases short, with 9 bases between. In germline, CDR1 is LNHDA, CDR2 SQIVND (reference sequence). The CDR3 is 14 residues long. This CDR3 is CASSMGLSSYEQYF. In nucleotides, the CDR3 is TGTGCCAGTAGTATGGGACTCAGCTCCTACGAGCAGTACTTC.

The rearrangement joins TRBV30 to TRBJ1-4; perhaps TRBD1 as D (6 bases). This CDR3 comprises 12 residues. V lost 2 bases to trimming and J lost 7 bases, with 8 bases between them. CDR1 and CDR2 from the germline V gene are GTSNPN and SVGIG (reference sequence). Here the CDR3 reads CAWSSRGEKLFF. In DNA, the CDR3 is TGTGCCTGGAGTTCCAGGGGTGAAAAACTGTTTTTT.

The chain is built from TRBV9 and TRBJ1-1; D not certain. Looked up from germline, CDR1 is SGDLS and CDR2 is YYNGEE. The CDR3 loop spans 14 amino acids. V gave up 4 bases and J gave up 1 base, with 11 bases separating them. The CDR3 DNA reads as TGTGCCAGCAGCCCCCCTACAGAGAACACTGAAGCTTTCTTT. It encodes CASSPPTENTEAFF.

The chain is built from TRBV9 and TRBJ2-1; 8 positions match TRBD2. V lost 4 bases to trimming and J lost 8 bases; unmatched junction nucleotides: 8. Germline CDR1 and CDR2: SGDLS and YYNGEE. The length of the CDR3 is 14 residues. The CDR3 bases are TGTGCCAGCAGCAACGGGAGGGCCTTCCATGAGCAGTTCTTC. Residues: CASSNGRAFHEQFF. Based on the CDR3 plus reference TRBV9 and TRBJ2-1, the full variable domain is DSGVTQTPKHLITATGQRVTLRCSPRSGDLSVYWYQQSLDQGLQFLIQYYNGEERAKGNILERFSAQQFPDLHSELNLSSLELGDSALYFCASSNGRAFHEQFFGPGTRLTVL.

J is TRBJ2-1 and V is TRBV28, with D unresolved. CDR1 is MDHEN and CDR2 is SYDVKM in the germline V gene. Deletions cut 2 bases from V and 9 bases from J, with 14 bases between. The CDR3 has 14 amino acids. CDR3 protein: CASSLMSRSGEQFF. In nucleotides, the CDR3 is TGTGCCAGCAGTTTAATGTCCAGGTCTGGTGAGCAGTTCTTC.